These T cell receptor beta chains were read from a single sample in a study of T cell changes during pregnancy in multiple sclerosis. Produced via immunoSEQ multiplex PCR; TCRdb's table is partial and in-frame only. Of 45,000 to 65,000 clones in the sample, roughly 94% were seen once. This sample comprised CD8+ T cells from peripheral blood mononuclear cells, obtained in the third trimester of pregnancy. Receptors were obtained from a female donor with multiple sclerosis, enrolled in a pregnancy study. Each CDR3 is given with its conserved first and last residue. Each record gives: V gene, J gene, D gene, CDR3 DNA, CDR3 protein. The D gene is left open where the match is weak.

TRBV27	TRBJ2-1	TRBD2	TGTGCCAGCAGGACCTATAGCGGGAGTACCTACAATGAGCAGTTCTTC	CASRTYSGSTYNEQFF
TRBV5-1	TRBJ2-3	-	TGCGCCAGCAGCTTTACAGGGACAGATACGCAGTATTTT	CASSFTGTDTQYF
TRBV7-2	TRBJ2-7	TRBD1	TGTGCCAGCAGCGCGGGACAGGGGGGCTACGAGCAGTACTTC	CASSAGQGGYEQYF
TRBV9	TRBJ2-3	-	TGTGCCAGCAGCGCCTTCAGCGGAGGGGATTACACAGATACGCAGTATTTT	CASSAFSGGDYTDTQYF
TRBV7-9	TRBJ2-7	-	TGTGCCAGCAGCTTAGCCCCCACCAACACCTACGAGCAGTACTTC	CASSLAPTNTYEQYF
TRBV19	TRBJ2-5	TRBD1	TGTGCCAGTAGTTCCTGGACAGGGGCAAGCCAAGAGACCCAGTACTTC	CASSSWTGASQETQYF
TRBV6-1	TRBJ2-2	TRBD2	TGTGCCAGCAGTGAAAGTTTAATCTCGCCTAGCGGGATGGTCGGGGAGCTGTTTTTT	CASSESLISPSGMVGELFF
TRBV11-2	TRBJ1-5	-	TGTGCCAGCAGCTTAGAATGGGGGGGCAATCAGCCCCAGCATTTT	CASSLEWGGNQPQHF
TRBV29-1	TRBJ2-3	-	TGCAGCGTTGTTCGGGGTACGTCCACAGATACGCAGTATTTT	CSVVRGTSTDTQYF
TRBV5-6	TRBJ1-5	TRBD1	TGTGCCAGCAGTTTTGGACAGGGAGATCAGCCCCAGCATTTT	CASSFGQGDQPQHF
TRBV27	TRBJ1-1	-	TGTGCCAGCAACCCTGCAGGTATTTACACTGAAGCTTTCTTT	CASNPAGIYTEAFF
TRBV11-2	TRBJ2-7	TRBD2	TGTGCCAGCAGCCTTGGACTAGCGGAATCCTACGAGCAGTACTTC	CASSLGLAESYEQYF
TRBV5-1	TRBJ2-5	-	TGCGCCAGCAGCTTGGTTGCGTACCAAGAGACCCAGTACTTC	CASSLVAYQETQYF
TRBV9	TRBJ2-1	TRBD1	TGTGCCAGCAGCCCTCAGGGACAGCCTGGCTCCTACAATGAGCAGTTCTTC	CASSPQGQPGSYNEQFF
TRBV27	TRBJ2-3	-	TGTGCCAGCAGTTTATCCGGACAGTCCTTGGATACGCAGTATTTT	CASSLSGQSLDTQYF
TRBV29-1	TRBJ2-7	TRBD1	TGCAGCGTTGTGACCCACGGACAGGCGGGCTACGAGCAGTACTTC	CSVVTHGQAGYEQYF
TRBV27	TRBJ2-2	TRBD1	TGTGCCAGCAGTCCGAGACAGGGGGCGCGGACCGGGGAGCTGTTTTTT	CASSPRQGARTGELFF
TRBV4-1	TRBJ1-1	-	TGCGCCAGCAGCCAGATACAGGGTGAAGCTTTCTTT	CASSQIQGEAFF
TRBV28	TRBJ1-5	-	TGTGCCAGCAGCCCCCCGGGACACCTAGTCAGGCCCCAGCATTTT	CASSPPGHLVRPQHF
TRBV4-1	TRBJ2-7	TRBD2	TGCGCCAGCAGCCAAGTCCCCGGGACTAGCGGAGCGCCGGAGCAGTACTTC	CASSQVPGTSGAPEQYF
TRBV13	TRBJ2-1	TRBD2	TGTGCCAGCAGCTTAAGTACTAGCGGGAGAGGTTCCTACAATGAGCAGTTCTTC	CASSLSTSGRGSYNEQFF
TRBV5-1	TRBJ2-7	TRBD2	TGCGCCAGCAGCTGGGGACTAGCGGGATTTTCCTACGAGCAGTACTTC	CASSWGLAGFSYEQYF
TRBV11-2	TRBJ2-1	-	TGTGCCAGCAGCTTAGCCGATGAGCAGTTCTTC	CASSLADEQFF
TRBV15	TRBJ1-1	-	TGTGCCACCAGCAGAGCCCCCCTCAGGGGATTGGGGGTGAACACTGAAGCTTTCTTT	CATSRAPLRGLGVNTEAFF
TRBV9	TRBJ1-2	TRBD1	TGTGCCAGCAGCGTAGACAGGGACAGGGACTATGGCTACACCTTC	CASSVDRDRDYGYTF
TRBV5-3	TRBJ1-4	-	TGTGCCAGAAGCAGCAGACGACAGCACCTGAATAATGAAAAACTGTTTTTT	CARSSRRQHLNNEKLFF